The 8 T cell receptor beta chains in this list originate from one sample, sequenced in a study of graft-versus-host responses after intestinal transplantation. Their antigens remain unidentified. Sequenced by immunoSEQ multiplex PCR; TCRdb stores in-frame clones only, minus some. In the table there are around 90,000 clones, approximately 94% of which are singletons. The sample in question was unstimulated CD4+ T cells sorted from spleen or lymph node cells, obtained before transplant. These receptors were collected from a human donor who was the organ donor for an intestinal transplant.

V and J are TRBV6-6 and TRBJ1-3; D unclear. CDR1 and CDR2 from the germline V gene are MNHNY and SVGAGI (reference sequence). V gave up 0 bases and J gave up 6 bases, with 6 bases separating them. The CDR3 runs 13 residues. For the CDR3, the DNA is TGTGCCAGCAGTTACTCAGAGCCAAACACCATATATTTT. Translation gives CASSYSEPNTIYF.

This rearrangement joins TRBV30 to TRBJ2-5; D is possibly TRBD2 (5 bases). CDR1 is GTSNPN, CDR2 SVGIG, per germline (reference sequence). The length of the CDR3 is 11 residues. The V gene lost 5 bases and the J gene lost 3 bases, with 7 bases spanning the gap. The CDR3 spells CAWGLKETQYF. As DNA, the CDR3 is TGTGCCTGGGGACTGAAAGAGACCCAGTACTTC.

The gene calls are TRBV5-1 and TRBJ1-1; no clear D. Germline V gives CDR1 SGHRS, CDR2 YFSETQ. This CDR3 contains 14 residues. V gave up 1 base and J gave up 1 base, with 8 bases separating them. The chain's CDR3 is CASSLLGQNTEAFF. In DNA, the CDR3 is TGCGCCAGCAGCTTGTTAGGGCAGAACACTGAAGCTTTCTTT.

This sequence joins TRBV5-1 and TRBJ2-2; D might be TRBD1 (6 bases). This CDR3 has 16 residues. V gave up 2 bases and J gave up 4 bases, with 15 bases separating them. Germline V gives CDR1 SGHRS, CDR2 YFSETQ. The CDR3 nucleotides are TGCGCCAGCAGCTTTGGACAGTTTTCGTTCACCGGGGAGCTGTTTTTT. Residues: CASSFGQFSFTGELFF.

The V call is TRBV6-5, the J call TRBJ2-7; D unclear. The CDR3 loop spans 11 amino acids. Deletions cut 10 bases from V and 2 bases from J, with 9 bases between. Germline CDR1 reads MNHEY; CDR2 reads SVGAGI. In DNA form, the CDR3 reads TGTGCCAACAAACATCCCTACGAGCAGTACTTC. This gives the protein CANKHPYEQYF.

The gene calls are TRBV2 and TRBJ2-1; TRBD1 matches at 10 bases. V lost 8 bases and J lost 7; bases outside the gene matches: 11. CDR3 length: 15 residues. The V gene's germline CDR1 is SNHLY and CDR2 FYNNEI. The CDR3 DNA reads TGTGCCAGCGATTCGCGGGACAGGGGCAGGAATGAGCAGTTCTTC. Translating it yields CASDSRDRGRNEQFF.

V is TRBV7-3 and J is TRBJ2-4; D gene ambiguous. Germline V gives CDR1 SGHTA, CDR2 FQGTGA. V was clipped by 5 bases and J by 16 bases, with 18 bases between them. This CDR3 has 12 amino acids. The CDR3 loop is CASSHDAGPRYF. The CDR3 nucleotides are TGTGCCAGCAGCCACGATGCCGGGCCCAGATACTTC.

The V gene is TRBV7-9, the J gene TRBJ2-5; D remains ambiguous. The CDR3 has 16 residues. Germline assignment: CDR1 SEHNR and CDR2 FQNEAQ (reference sequence). V was pared by 2 bases and J by 2 bases, with 15 bases between. The CDR3 bases are TGTGCCAGCAGCTTAATCGGAAGCGTGAGACAAGAGACCCAGTACTTC. It codes for CASSLIGSVRQETQYF.